A single sample is the source of the 9 T cell receptor beta chains below, sequenced in a study of blood T cell repertoires in COVID-19. Repertoires were generated with immunoSEQ multiplex PCR, while TCRdb's copy carries only in-frame clones and drops some. Among about 90,000 clones listed, about nine tenths were seen once. The sequencing sample was made of peripheral blood. The source is a man aged 50 to 60 with acute or convalescent COVID-19.

The V call is TRBV14, the J call TRBJ1-1; maybe TRBD1 (5 bases). The CDR3 is 14 residues long. Germline CDR1 is SGHDN and CDR2 is FVKESK. Trimming stripped 1 base from V and 6 bases from J, with 12 bases between. The CDR3 loop reads CASSQAGLVAEAFF. In DNA, the CDR3 is TGTGCCAGCAGCCAAGCAGGGTTGGTCGCTGAAGCTTTCTTT.

V gene TRBV5-1 combines with J gene TRBJ2-2, with D perhaps TRBD2 (5 bases). This CDR3 has 14 residues. Germline loops: CDR1 SGHRS, CDR2 YFSETQ. V was shortened by 4 bases and J by 5 bases, with 12 bases between the two germline ends. CDR3 sequence (DNA): TGCGCCAGCAGCGACCTAGGACTTACCGGGGAGCTGTTTTTT. This encodes CASSDLGLTGELFF.

The rearrangement links TRBV10-1 to TRBJ2-2; D gene uncertain. The CDR3 runs to 13 residues. Germline V gene lookup returns CDR1 WNHNN and CDR2 SYGVQD (reference sequence). V gave up 0 bases and J gave up 5 bases, with 4 bases separating them. This CDR3 is CASSESQTGELFF. CDR3 bases: TGCGCCAGCAGTGAGTCCCAAACCGGGGAGCTGTTTTTT.

The chain recombines TRBV25-1 with TRBJ2-1; TRBD1 might be the D (5 bases). CDR1 and CDR2 from the germline V gene are MGHDK and SYGVNS. The CDR3 has 11 residues. Trimming took 4 bases from V and 12 from J, leaving 10 bases between them. The CDR3 DNA sequence: TGTGCCAGCAGTGCAGGGTATCGGCAGTTCTTC. Translating it yields CASSAGYRQFF.

This chain uses TRBV12-2 with TRBJ1-5; the tabulated D call, TRBD1, remains unverified against the DNA. TRBV12-2 is given as a pseudogene. CDR3 length: 13 amino acids. The CDR3 DNA reads as TGTGCAAGTCGCCGACAGGGACCACAGCCCCAGCATTTT. Encoded protein: CASRRQGPQPQHF.

This chain joins TRBV11-2 and TRBJ2-2; TRBD1 agrees at 8 bases. The V and J ends lost 5 bases and 7 bases, in that order; junction bases with no gene match: 12. Germline V gives CDR1 SGHAT, CDR2 FQNNGV. This CDR3 is built from 16 residues. The CDR3 DNA sequence: TGTGCCAGCAGCCCGCTAAGGACAGGGATCGGCGGGGAGCTGTTTTTT. It encodes CASSPLRTGIGGELFF.

The chain joins TRBV6-4 to TRBJ2-6, with 7 bases aligning to TRBD1. The J segment lost 2 bases and the V segment lost 6 bases, leaving 4 bases of the junction unmatched. The CDR3 contains 15 residues. Germline CDR1 reads MRHNA; CDR2 reads SNTAGT. Written as DNA, the CDR3 is TGTGCCAGCAGAGCCGACAGGGCTGGGGCCAACGTCCTGACTTTC. Amino acid sequence: CASRADRAGANVLTF.

The gene calls are TRBV12-3 or TRBV12-4 and TRBJ1-2, with D uncertain. This CDR3 has 12 amino acids. V was pared by 7 bases and J by 4 bases, with 10 bases between. The CDR3 DNA follows: TGTGCCAGCACGGCGGAGCTCTATGGCTACACCTTC. Protein product: CASTAELYGYTF.

The chain employs TRBV4-2 and TRBJ2-3, with D perhaps TRBD1 (6 bases). V shed 0 bases and J shed 2 bases, with 12 bases lying between them. CDR1 and CDR2 from the germline V gene are LGHNA and YNFKEQ. The CDR3 runs 16 residues. The DNA for the CDR3 is TGTGCCAGCAGCCAAGAGTTTCGGGACACCACAGATACGCAGTATTTT. Translated: CASSQEFRDTTDTQYF.